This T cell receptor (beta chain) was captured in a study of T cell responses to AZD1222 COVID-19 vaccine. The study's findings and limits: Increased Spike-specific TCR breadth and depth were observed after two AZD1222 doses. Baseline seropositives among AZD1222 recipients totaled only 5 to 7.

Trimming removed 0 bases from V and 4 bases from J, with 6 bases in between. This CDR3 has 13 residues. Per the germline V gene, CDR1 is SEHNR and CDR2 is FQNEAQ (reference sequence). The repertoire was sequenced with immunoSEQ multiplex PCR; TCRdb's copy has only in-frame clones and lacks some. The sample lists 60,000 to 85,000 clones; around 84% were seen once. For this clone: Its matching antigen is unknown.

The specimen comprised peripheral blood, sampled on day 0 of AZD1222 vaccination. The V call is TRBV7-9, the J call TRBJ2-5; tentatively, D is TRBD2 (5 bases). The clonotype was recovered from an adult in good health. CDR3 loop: CASSLAGRETQYF. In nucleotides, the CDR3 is TGTGCCAGCAGCTTAGCGGGGAGAGAGACCCAGTACTTC.